This TCR beta chain was sequenced during a study of T-cell reconstitution after alpha-beta-depleted transplantation in children. Findings of the study overall: T-cell counts and diversity were attributed mostly to newly produced T cells one year after transplant.

Preparation of the TCRbeta library used unique molecular identifiers. MiXCR, applied by TCRdb to the PCR reads, yields one record per CDR3 protein. The repertoire holds about 100,000 distinct CDR3 sequences, with about 6.5% as singletons. This clonotype was seen many times. What it recognizes is unknown. This CDR3 region has 14 residues. V lost 6 bases to trimming and J lost 2 bases; unmatched junction nucleotides: 4. CDR1 is SNHLY and CDR2 is FYNNEI in the germline V gene. The clonotype was recovered from a male patient aged 2-9 years who had a stem cell transplant for acute lymphoblastic leukemia, so the T cells may come from the graft donor. V usage is TRBV2 and J usage is TRBJ2-3; TRBD2 matches 8 bases. The sample was PBMCs, mostly from graft donor cells, taken 360 days after TCRalphabeta/CD19-depleted stem cell transplant. The CDR3 sequence is CASRGLGSTDTQYF. CDR3 sequence (DNA): TGTGCCAGCAGGGGACTAGGATCCACAGATACGCAGTATTTT.